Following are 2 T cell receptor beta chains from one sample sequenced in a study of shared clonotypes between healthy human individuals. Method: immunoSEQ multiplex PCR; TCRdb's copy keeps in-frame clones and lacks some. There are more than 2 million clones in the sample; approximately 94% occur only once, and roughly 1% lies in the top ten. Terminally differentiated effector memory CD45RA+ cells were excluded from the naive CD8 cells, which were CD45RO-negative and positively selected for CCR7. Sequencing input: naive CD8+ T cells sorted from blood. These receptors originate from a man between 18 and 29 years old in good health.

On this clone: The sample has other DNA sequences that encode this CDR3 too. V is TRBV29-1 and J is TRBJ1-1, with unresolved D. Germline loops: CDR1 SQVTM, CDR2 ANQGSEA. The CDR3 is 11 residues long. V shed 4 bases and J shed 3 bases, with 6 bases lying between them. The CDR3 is CSVGGDTEAFF. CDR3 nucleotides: TGCAGCGTTGGTGGGGACACTGAAGCTTTCTTT. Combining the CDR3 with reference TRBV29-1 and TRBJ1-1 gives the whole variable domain SAVISQKPSRDICQRGTSLTIQCQVDSQVTMMFWYRQQPGQSLTLIATANQGSEATYESGFVIDKFPISRPNLTFSTLTVSNMSPEDSSIYLCSVGGDTEAFFGQGTRLTVV.

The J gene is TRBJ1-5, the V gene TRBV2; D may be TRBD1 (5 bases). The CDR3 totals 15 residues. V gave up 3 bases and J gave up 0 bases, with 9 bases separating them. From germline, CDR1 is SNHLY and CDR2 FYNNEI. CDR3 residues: CASSEVDNSNQPQHF. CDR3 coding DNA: TGTGCCAGCAGTGAGGTGGACAATAGCAATCAGCCCCAGCATTTT.